This entry concerns a single T cell receptor beta chain. The antigen remains unidentified. The data stem from a study of CD4 T cells in relation to SARS-CoV-2 and coronaviruses. Study-wide background: The HLA restriction of the shared crossreactive spike epitopes was mapped. Study-level findings and limits: In approximately 71% of donors, memory CD4+ clonotypes crossrecognized SARS-CoV-2 and at least one common cold coronavirus spike. No crossreactivity against non-spike viral proteins was tested here.

From germline, CDR1 is WNHNN and CDR2 SYGVQD (reference sequence). The CDR3 has 13 amino acids. V was trimmed by 0 bases and J by 3 bases, leaving 6 bases between them. Assay used: immunoSEQ multiplex PCR; TCRdb lists only in-frame clones, some missing. The sample lists under 90,000 clones, over 90% occurring once. The unexposed donors gave CD4+ T cells in about 2011-2018, prior to COVID-19. CD4 enrichment then naive enrichment separated naive from memory CD4+ cells. The V call is TRBV10-1, the J call TRBJ2-7; no definite D call. This TCR was recovered from a human donor in good health. The specimen sequenced was naive CD4+ T cells from PBMCs. Described subset: naive CD4+ T cells isolated by negative enrichment. Here the CDR3 reads CASSESKYYEQYF. Here the CDR3 DNA reads TGCGCCAGCAGTGAGTCCAAGTACTACGAGCAGTACTTC.